In this sample, the clone carrying this TCR beta chain turned up many times. Its ends do not fully match the called genes, so a read error is possible. A 5'RACE reaction primed in the constant segment made cDNA libraries of TCR alpha and TCR beta, and these carried sample barcodes and UMIs. In TCRdb, the 5' RACE reads were re-called with MiXCR into one record per CDR3 protein. The sample has roughly 250,000 distinct CDR3 sequences, approximately 16% seen once. These data belong to a study of T-cell memory formation after mild COVID-19. Study in general: TCR clusters showed largely donor specificity.

Germline V lookup: CDR1 SEHNR, CDR2 FQNEAQ (reference sequence). This CDR3 is 11 amino acids long. The clonotype originates from a young man who had mild COVID-19 (a few samples of this study predate the infection). Cell type and time point are not known. The V and J genes are TRBV7-9 and TRBJ2-2; D is undetermined. The sample consisted of PBMCs or a T cell subset sorted from them (not recorded which). The CDR3 region is CASSSGGELFF. In nucleotides, the CDR3 is TGCGCCAGCAGCTCGGGCGGGGAGCTGTTTTTT. The full variable domain, rest sourced from reference TRBV7-9 and TRBJ2-2, is DTGVSQNPRHKITKRGQNVTFRCDPISEHNRLYWYRQTLGQGPEFLTYFQNEAQLEKSRLLSDRFSAERPKGSFSTLEIQRTEQGDSAMYLCASSSGGELFFGEGSRLTVL.